These 15 T cell receptor beta chains were sequenced from one sample in a study of breast tumors, draining lymph nodes, adjacent tissues. TCRdb reanalysed the multiplex PCR reads using MiXCR and keeps one entry per CDR3 protein. Among 150,000 to 250,000 distinct CDR3 sequences, 31% were seen once, and the ten largest hold 4% to 5.5%. Breast cancer patients provided tissue from their axillary draining lymph nodes. Sample: axillary lymph node tissue. Source of these receptors: a female donor with breast cancer. Some clones in this sample may be carry-over from other donors' samples.

This chain links TRBV19 with TRBJ1-1; TRBD1 matches at 12 bases. This CDR3 contains 17 residues. Unmatched junction bases numbered 6, after V lost 3 bases and J lost 1 base. In germline, CDR1 is LNHDA, CDR2 SQIVND (reference sequence). CDR3 region: CASSMTGTGGRNTEAFF. The CDR3 DNA is TGTGCCAGTAGTATGACCGGGACAGGGGGCCGGAACACTGAAGCTTTCTTT.

This clonotype came up many times. The rearrangement joins TRBV15 to TRBJ2-1; TRBD1 agrees at 9 bases. Germline CDR1 reads LNHNV; CDR2 reads YYDKDF (reference sequence). CDR3 size: 15 residues. V dropped 3 bases and J dropped 6; count of bases not matched to a gene: 6. For the CDR3, the DNA is TGTGCCACCAGCAGGGGACAGGGAGAAGGCAATGAGCAGTTCTTC. Protein sequence: CATSRGQGEGNEQFF.

The count of this clonotype is one. The chain recombines TRBV20-1 with TRBJ1-5; TRBD1 matches at 9 bases. Trimming took 3 bases from V and 11 from J; bases not matched to a gene: 14. CDR3 length equals 15 residues. The germline V gene encodes CDR1 DFQATT and CDR2 SNEGSKA (reference sequence). In DNA, the CDR3 is TGCAGTGCTAGTCCCGGGACAGGGTCCCAAGCGACCCAGCATTTT. Translating it yields CSASPGTGSQATQHF.

Comment on this clonotype: A single base separates this from a much larger clone, so it may be a read error. This rearrangement joins TRBV7-9 to TRBJ1-3; TRBD1 matches 7 bases. The CDR3 is 15 residues long. Germline assignment: CDR1 SEHNR and CDR2 FQNEAQ (reference sequence). Here the CDR3 DNA reads TGTGCCAGCAGCTTGAGTCGGGACAGTGGAAACACCATACATTTT. Its protein is CASSLSRDSGNTIHF. Supplemented by reference TRBV7-9 and TRBJ1-3, the full variable domain reads DTGVSQNPRHKITKRGQNVTFRCDPISEHNRLYWYRQTLGQGPEFLTYFQNEAQLEKSRLLSDRFSAERPKGSFSTLEIQRTEQGDSAMYLCASSLSRDSGNTIHFGEGSWLTVV.

The count of this clonotype is one. The chain joins TRBV10-3 to TRBJ1-1, with D hard to call. Germline CDR1 reads ENHRY; CDR2 reads SYGVKD. V was trimmed by 2 bases and J by 0 bases, leaving 7 bases between them. The CDR3 has 14 amino acids. The CDR3 bases are TGTGCCATCAGTGAGGGCCAGGTGAACACTGAAGCTTTCTTT. Translated: CAISEGQVNTEAFF.

This clonotype occurred a few times. A read error may produce the germline difference seen at one junction end. V is TRBV12-3 or TRBV12-4 and J is TRBJ2-1, with TRBD2 matching over 8 bases. This CDR3 comprises 15 residues. DNA for the CDR3: TGTGCCAGCAGTTTCTTGCGGGGGGTAAACGATGAGCGGTTCTTC. Its protein is CASSFLRGVNDERFF.

This clonotype showed up many times. The chain combines TRBV5-8 with TRBJ2-5; TRBD2 might be the D (7 bases). Looked up from germline, CDR1 is SGHTS and CDR2 is YDEGEE. The CDR3 runs to 16 residues. Trimming removed 1 base from V and 0 bases from J, with 13 bases in between. CDR3 nucleotides: TGTGCCAGCAGCTTGTACGGGGGGCCTGACCAAGAGACCCAGTACTTC. Translating gives CASSLYGGPDQETQYF.

Comments on this clonotype: Being one base from a much bigger clone, this may be a read error. The gene calls are TRBV5-4 and TRBJ2-1; perhaps TRBD1 as D (5 bases). Germline V gene lookup returns CDR1 SGHNT and CDR2 YYREEE (reference sequence). The CDR3 extends over 14 amino acids. Between the trimmed V and J ends, which lost 7 bases and 7 bases, there was a span of 18 bases. Here the CDR3 reads CASGSPQGKNEQFF. The CDR3 DNA is TGTGCCAGCGGCTCCCCCCAGGGTAAAAATGAGCAGTTCTTC.

Comments on this clonotype: Its ends do not fully match the called genes, so a read error is possible. V usage is TRBV29-1 and J usage is TRBJ2-7, with 10 positions matching TRBD1. Germline CDR1 reads SQVTM; CDR2 reads ANQGSEA. CDR3 size: 10 residues. Here the CDR3 DNA reads TGCAGCGTAGAGGGACAGGGGTCCCTTTTC. This sequence encodes CSVEGQGSLF.

Ten or more counts support this clonotype. The rearrangement joins TRBV11-2 to TRBJ2-3; maybe TRBD2 (5 bases). Trimming took off 0 bases at V and 5 bases at J, with 12 bases between the two ends. CDR1 is SGHAT, CDR2 FQNNGV, per germline. This CDR3 spans 15 amino acids. The CDR3, as DNA: TGTGCCAGCAGCTTAGATAAGAGGGCCGGAGATACGCAGTATTTT. It yields the protein CASSLDKRAGDTQYF.

The rearrangement links TRBV7-3 to TRBJ2-2; D gene uncertain. The CDR3 extends over 18 amino acids. Germline CDR1 reads SGHTA; CDR2 reads FQGTGA. V was shortened by 2 bases and J by 4 bases, with 20 bases between the two germline ends. CDR3 in amino acids: CASSLAGLTAPGTGELFF. CDR3 DNA: TGTGCCAGCAGCTTAGCAGGTCTCACCGCTCCGGGCACCGGGGAGCTGTTTTTT.

At least ten counts were recorded for this clonotype. The J gene is TRBJ2-3, the V gene TRBV15; 9 bases map to TRBD1. Germline loops: CDR1 LNHNV, CDR2 YYDKDF (reference sequence). The J segment lost 5 bases and the V segment lost 3 bases, leaving 9 bases of the junction unmatched. The CDR3 is 16 amino acids. The DNA of the CDR3 is TGTGCCACCAGCAGCGGGGGACAGGGATTTGAAGATACGCAGTATTTT. It codes for CATSSGGQGFEDTQYF.

The table lists this clonotype with many counts. The gene calls are TRBV20-1 and TRBJ2-5; D is unresolved. The ends were cut back, 3 bases at V and 2 bases at J, with 10 bases in the middle. Per the germline V gene, CDR1 is DFQATT and CDR2 is SNEGSKA (reference sequence). The CDR3 totals 13 residues. The CDR3 DNA reads TGCAGTGCTAGCGGAGTCAGTCAAGAGACCCAGTACTTC. This encodes CSASGVSQETQYF.

This clonotype was picked up one time. The J gene is TRBJ2-1, the V gene TRBV14, with TRBD2 matching 12 bases. Looked up from germline, CDR1 is SGHDN and CDR2 is FVKESK. J was trimmed by 8 bases and V by 5 bases; bases with no gene match: 4. CDR3 length: 14 amino acids. Written as DNA, the CDR3 is TGTGCCAGCAGCAGACTAGCGGGGGTTGATGAGCAGTTCTTC. Translation gives CASSRLAGVDEQFF.

This clonotype was recorded many times. The gene calls are TRBV13 and TRBJ2-7; a possible D gene is TRBD2 (5 bases). The CDR3 loop spans 16 amino acids. Trimming took off 0 bases at V and 6 bases at J, with 18 bases between the two ends. Per germline, CDR1 PRHDT and CDR2 FYEKMQ (reference sequence). In DNA, the CDR3 is TGTGCCAGCAGCTTAGGCCTATTCGTGGCGGGCGCCGAGCAGTACTTC. This codes for CASSLGLFVAGAEQYF.